The entry that follows covers one T cell receptor beta chain sequence. Its matching antigen is unknown. The sample belongs to a study of T cell responses to AZD1222 COVID-19 vaccine. Some clones are missing from TCRdb's copy, which holds only in-frame ones; the method was immunoSEQ multiplex PCR. The sample lists 150,000 to 200,000 clones; 92% were seen once. The V end lost 0 bases, the J end lost 0 bases, and 8 bases lay between the germline ends. Looked up from germline, CDR1 is GTSNPN and CDR2 is SVGIG (reference sequence). CDR3 length: 14 amino acids. Study results and limitations: After the peak T cell response, and only then, were repertoires sampled. White British ancestry dominated among donors, who included more females, and clonal diversity was possibly underestimated. Across the whole spike, CD4 TCRs peaked at regions 160-218 and 743-854. Two AZD1222 administrations were followed by greater Spike-specific TCR breadth and depth.

This receptor was identified in an adult who received the AZD1222 COVID-19 vaccine. Sequences were derived from peripheral blood, sampled 28 days after the second AZD1222 dose. The V and J genes are TRBV30 and TRBJ1-1, with unresolved D. In DNA, the CDR3 is TGTGCCTGGAGTGTAAGGGCGATGAACACTGAAGCTTTCTTT. It encodes CAWSVRAMNTEAFF.